These 30 T cell receptor beta chains were all obtained from the same sample, sequenced in a study of chronic HIV infection and antiretroviral therapy. TCRdb re-analysed the 5' RACE reads in MiXCR, keeping a single row per CDR3 protein. The data show over 40,000 distinct CDR3 sequences, 19% seen once. The sequencing sample was made of peripheral blood. The receptors were gathered from an adult who had HIV and had not received antiretroviral therapy, or was an uninfected healthy control (not recorded which).

This clonotype was recorded a few times. CDR3 amino acids: CASNPGTSIVETQYF. CDR3 bases: TGTGCCAGCAATCCCGGGACTAGCATCGTCGAGACCCAGTACTTC. The V call is TRBV28, the J call TRBJ2-5, with 9 bases that match TRBD2. Trimming removed 7 bases from V and 5 bases from J; junction bases left unmatched: 11. The CDR3 is 15 amino acids. Germline values: CDR1 MDHEN, CDR2 SYDVKM.

This clonotype was seen more than once but under ten times. This chain links TRBV9 with TRBJ1-1; D unresolved. The CDR3 is 13 residues long. V was trimmed by 2 bases and J by 2 bases, leaving 7 bases between them. Germline V CDR1 and CDR2: SGDLS, YYNGEE. The CDR3 here is CASSVWTNTEAFF. The CDR3 bases are TGTGCCAGCAGCGTTTGGACCAACACTGAAGCTTTCTTT.

The chain uses TRBV20-1 and TRBJ1-1; maybe TRBD1 (5 bases). V lost 1 base to trimming and J lost 2 bases, with 11 bases between them. CDR3 size: 14 residues. The germline gives CDR1 DFQATT, CDR2 SNEGSKA (reference sequence). The CDR3, as DNA: TGCAGTGCTAGAGGGGGGACGGCTAACACTGAAGCTTTCTTT. This codes for CSARGGTANTEAFF.

This clonotype was recorded only once. This chain connects TRBV6-5 to TRBJ1-2; no clear D. V lost 6 bases to trimming and J lost 1 base, with 6 bases between them. Germline CDR1 reads MNHEY; CDR2 reads SVGAGI. The CDR3 length is 12 residues. The CDR3, as DNA: TGTGCCAGCAGCCGGGATAACTATGGCTACACCTTC. Translated, it gives CASSRDNYGYTF.

This clonotype was seen a handful of times. J is TRBJ1-5 and V is TRBV28; TRBD1 matches at 9 bases. Trimming cost V 6 bases and J 5 bases; bases outside gene matches: 11. CDR1 MDHEN and CDR2 SYDVKM come from the germline V gene. This CDR3 region has 16 residues. The CDR3 sequence is CASSPPQGAIHQPQHF. Written as DNA, the CDR3 is TGTGCCAGCAGCCCCCCACAGGGGGCGATCCATCAGCCCCAGCATTTT.

This clonotype has more than one count but fewer than ten. The chain has TRBV20-1 and TRBJ1-6; D remains unclear. CDR1 and CDR2 from the germline V gene are DFQATT and SNEGSKA (reference sequence). This CDR3 spans 15 amino acids. The V gene lost 0 bases and the J gene lost 5 bases, with 11 bases spanning the gap. DNA for the CDR3: TGCAGTGCTAGAGATCGGCGGTCAGATAATTCACCCCTCCACTTT. Translation gives CSARDRRSDNSPLHF.

The rearrangement uses TRBV25-1 and TRBJ2-3; TRBD2 matches at 8 bases. Germline V gene sequence: CDR1 MGHDK, CDR2 SYGVNS. V was clipped by 8 bases and J by 7 bases; unmatched bases: 11. CDR3 length: 14 residues. CDR3 residues: CASCSTGGPNTQYF. The CDR3 DNA is TGTGCCAGCTGTTCAACGGGAGGGCCAAATACGCAGTATTTT.

This clonotype has a handful of counts. V and J are TRBV28 and TRBJ1-1; unclear D gene. Germline CDR1 is MDHEN and CDR2 is SYDVKM. The length of the CDR3 is 15 residues. With 6 bases removed from V and 5 bases from J, the gap between germline ends came to 19 bases. The CDR3 protein is CASRPGTGYSTEAFF. CDR3 DNA: TGTGCCAGCAGACCCGGCACGGGTTACAGTACTGAAGCTTTCTTT.

The rearrangement links TRBV28 to TRBJ1-2; D not resolved. Germline V gene sequence: CDR1 MDHEN, CDR2 SYDVKM. V lost 5 bases, J lost 5 bases, and 9 bases lay in between. This CDR3 spans 12 amino acids. Here the CDR3 DNA reads TGTGCCAGCAGTCTGAACAGATATGGCTACACCTTC. This sequence encodes CASSLNRYGYTF.

This clonotype was observed a few times. The V call is TRBV4-1, the J call TRBJ1-1; D gene unclear. CDR1 is MGHRA, CDR2 YSYEKL, per germline. The CDR3 extends over 19 amino acids. Trimming stripped 4 bases from V and 4 bases from J, with 28 bases between. This CDR3 is CASSRKEGREGSLSTEAFF. The CDR3 DNA reads as TGCGCCAGCAGCCGGAAAGAGGGTAGAGAAGGCTCCCTCTCCACTGAAGCTTTCTTT.

This clonotype was counted between two and nine times. V gene TRBV7-3 combines with J gene TRBJ2-1, with D perhaps matching TRBD1 or TRBD2 (6 bases each). CDR1 is SGHTA and CDR2 is FQGTGA in the germline V gene. The CDR3 consists of 16 residues. The V and J ends lost 0 bases and 7 bases respectively, with 16 bases between them. In DNA, the CDR3 is TGTGCCAGCAGCTTAACGAGGGGGACTCTCTTAAATGAGCAGTTCTTC. It encodes CASSLTRGTLLNEQFF.

This chain connects TRBV7-9 to TRBJ2-3; D is unresolved. This CDR3 region has 14 residues. Germline V gene data show CDR1 as SEHNR and CDR2 as FQNEAQ (reference sequence). V shed 5 bases and J shed 1 base, with 10 bases lying between them. The CDR3 loop is CASSRFDGTDTQYF. The DNA of the CDR3 is TGTGCCAGCAGCCGGTTTGACGGCACAGATACGCAGTATTTT. Full variable domain (outside the CDR3, taken from reference TRBV7-9 and TRBJ2-3): DTGVSQNPRHKITKRGQNVTFRCDPISEHNRLYWYRQTLGQGPEFLTYFQNEAQLEKSRLLSDRFSAERPKGSFSTLEIQRTEQGDSAMYLCASSRFDGTDTQYFGPGTRLTVL.

The chain couples TRBV10-3 to TRBJ2-1, with D possibly matching TRBD2 (5 bases). The length of the CDR3 is 12 residues. Germline loops: CDR1 ENHRY, CDR2 SYGVKD. Deletions cut 10 bases from V and 4 bases from J, with 11 bases between. The CDR3 nucleotides read TGTGCCACCGGACTCGATTACAATGAGCAGTTCTTC. Its protein is CATGLDYNEQFF.

The table lists this clonotype with a few counts. The CDR3 coding sequence is TGTGCCAGCAGTTTTTCGGAAAATCAGCCCCAGCATTTT. It yields the protein CASSFSENQPQHF. The chain uses TRBV6-5 and TRBJ1-5; D is uncertain. The V end lost 4 bases, the J end lost 4 bases, and 8 bases lay between the germline ends. The CDR3 consists of 13 residues. The germline CDR1 and CDR2 sequences are MNHEY and SVGAGI.

In its sample, this clonotype was seen a few times. This sequence joins TRBV9 and TRBJ1-5; the D is unclear. Trimming left V 0 bases short and J 4 bases short, with 8 bases between. The CDR3 totals 14 residues. Germline CDR1 SGDLS, CDR2 YYNGEE. This chain's CDR3 is CASSVGGDNQPQHF. CDR3 DNA: TGTGCCAGCAGCGTAGGAGGAGATAATCAGCCCCAGCATTTT.

The sample holds a few counts of this clonotype. V is TRBV20-1 and J is TRBJ2-1; TRBD2 matches at 9 bases. The CDR3 loop spans 18 amino acids. Trimming cost V 0 bases and J 7 bases; bases outside gene matches: 16. CDR1 and CDR2 from the germline V gene are DFQATT and SNEGSKA (reference sequence). This CDR3 is CSARDLASGTLSGNEQFF. CDR3 in DNA: TGCAGTGCTAGAGATCTTGCTAGCGGGACCCTGTCCGGGAATGAGCAGTTCTTC.

This clonotype was found a few times. V is TRBV27 and J is TRBJ2-3, with D unresolved. Per germline, CDR1 MNHEY and CDR2 SMNVEV (reference sequence). With 2 bases removed from V and 3 bases from J, the gap between germline ends came to 9 bases. The CDR3 contains 14 residues. This CDR3 is CASSLVGRTDTQYF. The CDR3 DNA sequence: TGTGCCAGCAGTTTAGTCGGCAGGACAGATACGCAGTATTTT.

This clonotype showed up many times. V and J are TRBV28 and TRBJ2-7; TRBD2 agrees at 14 bases. The CDR3 spans 16 residues. Germline loops: CDR1 MDHEN, CDR2 SYDVKM. Trimming at V came to 4 bases and at J to 7 bases, leaving 9 bases not matched to a gene. The CDR3 DNA follows: TGTGCCAGCAGTTCGGGGGGACTAGCGGGAGTTGGTGAGCAGTACTTC. Protein: CASSSGGLAGVGEQYF. The complete variable domain, with remaining parts taken from reference TRBV28 and TRBJ2-7, reads DVKVTQSSRYLVKRTGEKVFLECVQDMDHENMFWYRQDPGLGLRLIYFSYDVKMKEKGDIPEGYSVSREKKERFSLILESASTNQTSMYLCASSSGGLAGVGEQYFGPGTRLTVT.

The chain recombines TRBV2 with TRBJ2-7; D perhaps matches TRBD1 (6 bases). The length of the CDR3 is 14 residues. Trimming stripped 6 bases from V and 5 bases from J, with 17 bases between. CDR1 is SNHLY, CDR2 FYNNEI, per germline. The CDR3 DNA sequence: TGTGCCAGCAGCGATCAGGGGTTGGTCCACGAGCAGTACTTC. This encodes CASSDQGLVHEQYF.

The rearrangement links TRBV20-1 to TRBJ2-1; 8 bases agree with TRBD2. CDR1 and CDR2 from the germline V gene are DFQATT and SNEGSKA (reference sequence). J was trimmed by 14 bases and V by 6 bases; bases with no gene match: 15. The CDR3 covers 13 residues. In DNA form, the CDR3 reads TGCAGTGCGCTGCGGGGGGCCGGGGCGGGAGAGTTCTTC. This gives the protein CSALRGAGAGEFF.

The chain has TRBV20-1 and TRBJ2-7; 11 bases agree with TRBD2. Germline V gene lookup returns CDR1 DFQATT and CDR2 SNEGSKA (reference sequence). Trimming at V came to 0 bases and at J to 7 bases, leaving 8 bases not matched to a gene. The CDR3 spans 15 residues. The CDR3 DNA sequence: TGCAGTGCTAGAGAGGCTAGCGGGAGGTTACGGGAGCAGTACTTC. Amino acid sequence: CSAREASGRLREQYF.

This clonotype was counted a few times. The rearrangement joins TRBV29-1 to TRBJ2-3, with D hard to call. This CDR3 is built from 13 residues. The V gene lost 6 bases and the J gene lost 0 bases, with 10 bases spanning the gap. Germline V gives CDR1 SQVTM, CDR2 ANQGSEA. The CDR3 region is CSVDPQSTDTQYF. The CDR3 DNA sequence: TGCAGCGTGGACCCCCAAAGCACAGATACGCAGTATTTT.

J is TRBJ2-3 and V is TRBV7-9; D unresolved. The V end was cut by 2 bases, the J end by 6 bases, with 3 bases between. This CDR3 has 11 amino acids. Germline CDR1 SEHNR, CDR2 FQNEAQ (reference sequence). In DNA form, the CDR3 reads TGTGCCAGCAGCTTAAGGGATACGCAGTATTTT. Its protein is CASSLRDTQYF.

The chain recombines TRBV28 with TRBJ1-5; possibly TRBD1 for D (6 bases). The germline V gene encodes CDR1 MDHEN and CDR2 SYDVKM. The CDR3 has 17 amino acids. Trimming removed 6 bases from V and 6 bases from J, with 24 bases in between. As DNA, the CDR3 is TGTGCCAGCAGCCAGGTCGGGGGCTTCTGGGATTTTCAGCCCCAGCATTTT. It translates to CASSQVGGFWDFQPQHF.

The table lists this clonotype with a few counts. As DNA, the CDR3 is TGTGCCAGCAGCCGCTCCCCCGAGACAGGGCACGAGCAGTACTTC. It translates to CASSRSPETGHEQYF. The chain combines TRBV7-9 with TRBJ2-7, with 7 bases matching TRBD1. This CDR3 is 15 amino acids long. Germline V gene data show CDR1 as SEHNR and CDR2 as FQNEAQ (reference sequence). V dropped 5 bases and J dropped 5; count of bases not matched to a gene: 12. Full variable domain (missing parts from reference TRBV7-9 and TRBJ2-7): DTGVSQNPRHKITKRGQNVTFRCDPISEHNRLYWYRQTLGQGPEFLTYFQNEAQLEKSRLLSDRFSAERPKGSFSTLEIQRTEQGDSAMYLCASSRSPETGHEQYFGPGTRLTVT.

The rearrangement links TRBV13 to TRBJ2-7; D might be TRBD1 (6 bases). Per germline, CDR1 PRHDT and CDR2 FYEKMQ (reference sequence). V lost 5 bases to trimming and J lost 0 bases, with 14 bases between them. The CDR3 covers 15 residues. Here the CDR3 reads CASSRTGTHSYEQYF. CDR3 coding DNA: TGTGCCAGCAGCCGAACCGGGACACACTCCTACGAGCAGTACTTC.

J is TRBJ1-6 and V is TRBV11-2, with 7 bases matching TRBD1. Germline V gene lookup returns CDR1 SGHAT and CDR2 FQNNGV. This CDR3 region has 16 residues. V shed 5 bases and J 6 bases; nucleotides not matched to a gene: 10. The CDR3 DNA sequence: TGTGCCAGCAGCCCGGACAGGAGAACTGTTAATTCACCCCTCCACTTT. This sequence encodes CASSPDRRTVNSPLHF. The complete variable domain, with remaining parts taken from reference TRBV11-2 and TRBJ1-6, reads EAGVAQSPRYKIIEKRQSVAFWCNPISGHATLYWYQQILGQGPKLLIQFQNNGVVDDSQLPKDRFSAERLKGVDSTLKIQPAKLEDSAVYLCASSPDRRTVNSPLHFGNGTRLTVT.

The chain uses TRBV28 and TRBJ1-5; 7 nucleotides align to TRBD1. Germline CDR1 MDHEN, CDR2 SYDVKM. With V trimmed by 3 bases and J by 0 bases, 8 bases remained unmatched. This CDR3 comprises 17 residues. The CDR3 loop reads CASSFLTGSYSNQPQHF. DNA for the CDR3: TGTGCCAGCAGTTTCTTGACAGGGTCCTATAGCAATCAGCCCCAGCATTTT.

This clonotype has more than one count but fewer than ten. The V gene is TRBV9, the J gene TRBJ2-1; 8 bases line up with TRBD2. The germline gives CDR1 SGDLS, CDR2 YYNGEE. This CDR3 is built from 13 residues. Trimming removed 5 bases from V and 9 bases from J; junction bases left unmatched: 7. The CDR3 DNA reads as TGTGCCAGCAGGCGGGGGGCCAATGGTGAGCAGTTCTTC. This codes for CASRRGANGEQFF.

The chain combines TRBV6-1 with TRBJ2-4; TRBD2 agrees at 8 bases. The CDR3 sequence is 18 residues long. Germline loops: CDR1 MNHNS, CDR2 SASEGT. The V and J ends lost 2 bases and 0 bases, in that order; junction bases with no gene match: 9. The CDR3 DNA reads as TGTGCCAGCAGTGAATGGCGGGAGGCCTCATTAGCCAAAAACATTCAGTACTTC. The encoded protein is CASSEWREASLAKNIQYF.